This T cell receptor beta chain was identified in a study of post-analysis software for immune sequencing data. Across the whole study: Relapsing-remitting, secondary progressive and progressive-relapsing forms made up the multiple sclerosis disease courses. Study-wide results and caveats: Clustering by F measure revealed strong co-clustering among samples prepared together in one batch.

TCR beta cDNA libraries had unique molecular identifiers. Hundreds of thousands of cDNA molecules came from roughly 0.93 to 9.6 million T cells. TCRdb passed the PCR reads through MiXCR, listing each CDR3 protein once. This table has around 770,000 distinct CDR3 sequences, 46% appearing once. A word on this clonotype: Its antigen remains unknown.

What was sequenced was blood. The TCR originated in a girl between 5 and 17 years old with multiple sclerosis.

Here the CDR3 DNA reads TGTGCCAGCAGTTTAGTTTTCCGCGAAGAGACCCAGTACTTC. This encodes CASSLVFREETQYF. The gene calls are TRBV12-3 or TRBV12-4 and TRBJ2-4; no definite D call. The tail of the sequence fits TRBJ2-5 better, so the J call may be wrong. CDR3 length: 14 residues.